The rows below give T cell receptor beta chains drawn from one sample of a study of somatic mutations in cytotoxic T cells in rheumatoid arthritis. Method: immunoSEQ multiplex PCR; TCRdb's copy keeps in-frame clones and lacks some. The sample lists roughly 20,000 clones; around four fifths were seen once. The sample comprised CD8+ T cells sorted from blood. The receptors derive from an adult with rheumatoid arthritis. CDR3s include the opening cysteine and the closing phenylalanine or tryptophan.

TRBV7-8,16,CASSSWTSSFLYEQFF
TRBV7-9,8,CASSGYTF
TRBV7-6,12,CASSLLRGEQFF
TRBV4-1,14,CASSQDLRLDTQYF
TRBV27,18,CASTPGMDRGGSNYGYTF
TRBV4-1,15,CASSRGTGRKETQYF
TRBV4-2,13,CASSQKLNTEAFF
TRBV27,13,CASSLVGGRDQHF
TRBV5-1,15,CASSSSSASTDTQYF
TRBV13,11,CASMATDTQYF
TRBV6-6,16,CASRGRDGWANYGYTF
TRBV11-2,16,CASSLVSSGRFHEQFF
TRBV7-8,14,CASRLDNGNSPLHF
TRBV7-8,13,CASSRLTSDTQYF
TRBV2,15,CASSEREGPPYEQYF
TRBV6-5,11,CASSRTGELFF
TRBV30,14,CAWSAGTGGTEAFF
TRBV7-2,12,CASPAPRSEAFF
TRBV11-2,13,CASSLGRGTEAFF
TRBV6-6,15,CASSSTTERGDFRFF
TRBV5-6,15,CASSLGSGRGDTQYF
TRBV6-6,12,CASSTWGNEQFF
TRBV7-9,18,CEGGASGTPSGEADTQYF
TRBV9,12,CASGDQPSEAFF
TRBV9,15,CASSVGSGPGEGYTF
TRBV13,16,CASSLGGGPKIGIQYF
TRBV7-9,15,CASSLVSSGANEQFF
TRBV6-5,12,CASRAGNTEAFF
TRBV9,14,CASSVDGINYEQYF
TRBV27,16,CASSLLRDYSYNEQFF